Below, one T cell receptor (beta chain) is given with its context. Antigen unknown. V was clipped by 3 bases and J by 2 bases, with 10 bases between them. This CDR3 has 14 amino acids. Germline V gene data show CDR1 as SEHNR and CDR2 as FQNEAQ (reference sequence). The data belong to a study of long-term antiretroviral therapy in people with HIV. At survey level, the immunoSEQ assay was run in its v3.0 version. Clones were sequenced by immunoSEQ multiplex PCR, and TCRdb holds only the in-frame ones, with some missing. This sample has 45,000 to 50,000 clones, with around 80% found just once. Findings and limits, study-wide: Pre-ART expanded TRB clones stayed dominant throughout, though often decreasing after ART.

The chain joins TRBV7-9 to TRBJ2-5; D perhaps matches TRBD1 (6 bases). This sequence originates from a woman younger than 30 with HIV. This material consisted of unsorted PBMCs, taken 0.8 years after starting antiretroviral therapy. The CDR3 is CASSFPGVQETQYF. As DNA, the CDR3 is TGTGCCAGCAGCTTCCCAGGGGTGCAAGAGACCCAGTACTTC.